The T cell receptor (beta chain) under discussion was sequenced for a study of control samples from healthy donors and cancer patients. CDR1 and CDR2 (germline): MNHEY, SVGAGI. The CDR3 runs 14 residues. The V and J ends lost 1 base and 1 base respectively, with 7 bases between them. TCRdb keeps only in-frame clones here, not all; method: immunoSEQ multiplex PCR. The sample records approximately 150,000 clones, roughly 95% being singletons. The material sequenced was blood. The chain recombines TRBV6-5 with TRBJ1-1; no clear D gene. This TCR came from a woman between 25 and 40 years old in good health. The CDR3 region has the DNA TGTGCCAGCAGTTACTTCCCGGGGAACACTGAAGCTTTCTTT. Encoded protein: CASSYFPGNTEAFF.